This T cell receptor (beta chain) was captured by sequencing in a study of blood T cell repertoires in COVID-19. Study context: T cells, B-cell-depleted T cells, or PBMCs provided the cDNA or gDNA that served as material.

The cohort comprised adults aged 18 to 89 years residing in approximately 25 US areas. Symptom resolution, clearance, or two negative PCRs marked the recovered donors of Cohort 3. V shed 0 bases and J shed 15 bases, with 12 bases lying between them. This CDR3 has 11 residues. Germline-derived CDR1 and CDR2 are DFQATT and SNEGSKA (reference sequence). TCRdb keeps only in-frame clones here, not all; method: immunoSEQ multiplex PCR. This sample has under 450,000 clones, with 87% found just once. The chain recombines TRBV20-1 with TRBJ2-1; D is possibly TRBD1 (5 bases). The TCR was taken from a man aged 25-40 years who had recovered from COVID-19. The specimen was PBMCs or T cells enriched from blood (not recorded which). CDR3 amino acids: CSAREQVETFF. Written as DNA, the CDR3 is TGCAGTGCTAGAGAACAGGTTGAGACGTTCTTC.